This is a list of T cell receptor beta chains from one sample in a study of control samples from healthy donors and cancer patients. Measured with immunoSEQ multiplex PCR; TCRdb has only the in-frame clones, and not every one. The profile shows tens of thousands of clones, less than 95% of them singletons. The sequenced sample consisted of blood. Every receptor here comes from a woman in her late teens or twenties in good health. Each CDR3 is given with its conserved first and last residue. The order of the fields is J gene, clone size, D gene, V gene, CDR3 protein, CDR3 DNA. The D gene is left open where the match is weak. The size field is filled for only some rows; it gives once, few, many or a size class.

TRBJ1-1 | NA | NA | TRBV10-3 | CAIRAGASTEAFF | TGTGCCATCAGAGCCGGGGCGTCGACTGAAGCTTTCTTT
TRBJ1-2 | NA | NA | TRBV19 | CASSIVEKMGYGYTF | TGTGCCAGTAGTATAGTCGAAAAGATGGGCTATGGCTACACCTTC
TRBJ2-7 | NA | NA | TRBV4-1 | CASSQDLTGFRNEQYF | TGCGCCAGCAGCCAAGATTTAACAGGTTTTAGGAACGAGCAGTACTTC
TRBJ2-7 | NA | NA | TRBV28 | CASSNRYEQYF | TGTGCCAGCAGCAACAGGTACGAGCAGTACTTC
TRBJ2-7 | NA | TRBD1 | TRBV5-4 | CASSSTGTGGTYEQYF | TGTGCCAGCAGCTCGACCGGGACAGGGGGAACCTACGAGCAGTACTTC
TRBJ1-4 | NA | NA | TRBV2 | CASRWDETGRANEKLFF | TGTGCCAGCAGGTGGGATGAGACTGGGCGGGCTAATGAAAAACTGTTTTTT
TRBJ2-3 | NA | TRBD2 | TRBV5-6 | CASSLPSLAGSTDTQYF | TGTGCCAGCAGCTTGCCCTCACTAGCGGGTAGCACAGATACGCAGTATTTT
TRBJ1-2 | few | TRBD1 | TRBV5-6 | CASSPGGQGAWGYTF | TGTGCCAGCAGCCCCGGGGGACAGGGCGCGTGGGGCTACACCTTC
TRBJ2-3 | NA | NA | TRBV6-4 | CASSENLEDTQYF | TGTGCCAGCAGTGAAAACCTTGAAGATACGCAGTATTTT
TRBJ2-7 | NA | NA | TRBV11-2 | CASSPYPVQNYEQYF | TGTGCCAGCAGTCCATACCCGGTTCAGAACTACGAGCAGTACTTC
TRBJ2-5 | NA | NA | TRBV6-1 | CASSEIQETQYF | TGTGCCAGCAGTGAGATACAAGAGACCCAGTACTTC
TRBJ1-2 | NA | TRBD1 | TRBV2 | CASRDQGTAGYTF | TGTGCCAGCAGAGATCAAGGGACAGCCGGCTACACCTTC
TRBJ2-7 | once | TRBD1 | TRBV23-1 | CASPLPGQGDEQYF | TGCGCCAGTCCTCTCCCGGGACAGGGGGACGAGCAGTACTTC
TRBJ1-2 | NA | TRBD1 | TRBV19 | CASSPSRDSNYGYTF | TGTGCCAGTAGTCCCTCCCGGGACAGTAACTATGGCTACACCTTC
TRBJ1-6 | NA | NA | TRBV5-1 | CASSLGGANSPLHF | TGCGCCAGCAGCTTGGGGGGGGCAAATTCACCCCTCCACTTT
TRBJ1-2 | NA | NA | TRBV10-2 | CASGEAGRGGYTF | TGCGCCAGCGGGGAGGCAGGTCGGGGTGGCTACACCTTC
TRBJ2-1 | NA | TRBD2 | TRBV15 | CATSYSGDYNEQFF | TGTGCCACCAGTTATAGCGGGGATTACAATGAGCAGTTCTTC
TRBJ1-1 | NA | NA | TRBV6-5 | CASSYSTGTKGAFF | TGTGCCAGCAGTTACTCGACCGGAACCAAAGGAGCTTTCTTT
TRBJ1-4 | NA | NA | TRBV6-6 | CATRTATNEKLFF | TGTGCCACCAGGACAGCAACTAATGAAAAACTGTTTTTT
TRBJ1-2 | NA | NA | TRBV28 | CASSFEGRPSGYTF | TGTGCCAGCAGTTTTGAGGGAAGACCTAGTGGCTACACCTTC
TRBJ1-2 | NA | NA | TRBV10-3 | CAISESTGYGYTF | TGTGCCATCAGTGAGTCTACGGGATATGGCTACACCTTC
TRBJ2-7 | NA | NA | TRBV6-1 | CASSEGRQFLYEQYF | TGTGCCAGCAGTGAGGGCCGCCAATTTCTCTACGAGCAGTACTTC
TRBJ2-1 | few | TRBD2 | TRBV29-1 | CSAASGANNEQFF | TGCAGCGCTGCTAGCGGGGCTAACAATGAGCAGTTCTTC
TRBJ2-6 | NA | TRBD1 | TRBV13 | CASSGDRDNVLTF | TGTGCCAGCAGCGGCGACAGGGACAACGTCCTGACTTTC
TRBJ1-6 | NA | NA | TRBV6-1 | CASSDDQQVRGPPLHF | TGTGCCAGCAGTGACGACCAACAGGTCCGTGGGCCACCCCTCCACTTT
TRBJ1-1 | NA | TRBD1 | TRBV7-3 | CASSPDRDLGTEAFF | TGTGCCAGCAGCCCCGACAGGGATCTAGGCACTGAAGCTTTCTTT
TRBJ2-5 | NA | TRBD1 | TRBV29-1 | CSVTRTGIRETQYF | TGCAGCGTCACGCGGACAGGGATTAGGGAGACCCAGTACTTC
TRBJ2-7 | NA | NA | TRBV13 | CASSLGGAGEQYF | TGTGCCAGCAGCTTAGGGGGCGCGGGGGAGCAGTACTTC
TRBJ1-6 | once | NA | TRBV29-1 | CSVSQGSSPLHF | TGCAGCGTTTCGCAGGGTAGTTCACCCCTCCACTTT
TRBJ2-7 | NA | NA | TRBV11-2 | CASSLTAAEQYF | TGTGCCAGCAGTTTGACAGCCGCCGAGCAGTACTTC
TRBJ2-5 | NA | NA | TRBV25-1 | CASSDPTGNMETQYF | TGTGCCAGCAGTGACCCAACAGGGAATATGGAGACCCAGTACTTC
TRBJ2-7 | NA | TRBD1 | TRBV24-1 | CATSDSRPDRARRDEQYF | TGTGCCACCAGTGATTCAAGACCTGACAGGGCGAGGCGAGACGAGCAGTACTTC
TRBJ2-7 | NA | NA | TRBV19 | CASSIGTAISYEQYF | TGTGCCAGTAGTATAGGGACAGCTATCTCCTACGAGCAGTACTTC
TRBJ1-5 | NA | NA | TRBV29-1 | CSVEAREGQPQHF | TGCAGCGTTGAAGCCAGGGAGGGTCAGCCCCAGCATTTT
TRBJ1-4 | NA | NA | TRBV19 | CASSRASTNEKLFF | TGTGCCAGTAGTAGGGCCTCAACTAATGAAAAACTGTTTTTT
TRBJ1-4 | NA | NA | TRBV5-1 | CASSYTDGNEKLFF | TGCGCCAGCAGCTATACAGATGGTAATGAAAAACTGTTTTTT
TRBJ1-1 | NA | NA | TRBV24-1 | CATRDFGYITEAFF | TGTGCCACCAGGGATTTTGGTTATATCACTGAAGCTTTCTTT
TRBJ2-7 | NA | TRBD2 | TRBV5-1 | CASSEGTSNTEQYF | TGCGCCAGCAGCGAGGGGACTAGCAATACAGAGCAGTACTTC
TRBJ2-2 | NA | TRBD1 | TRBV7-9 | CASSSITGTENTGELFF | TGTGCCAGCAGCTCCATCACCGGGACAGAGAACACCGGGGAGCTGTTTTTT
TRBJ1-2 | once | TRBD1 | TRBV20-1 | CSADRDGYTF | TGCAGTGCAGACAGGGATGGCTACACCTTC
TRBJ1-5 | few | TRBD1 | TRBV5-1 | CASSAGQGINQPQHF | TGCGCCAGCAGCGCCGGACAGGGGATAAATCAGCCCCAGCATTTT
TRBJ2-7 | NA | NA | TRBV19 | CASRSRSSRDEQYF | TGTGCCAGTAGAAGTCGATCAAGCCGCGACGAGCAGTACTTC
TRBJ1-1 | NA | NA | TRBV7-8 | CASSLWGVTEAFF | TGTGCCAGCAGCTTGTGGGGGGTTACTGAAGCTTTCTTT
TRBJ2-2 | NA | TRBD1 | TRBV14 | CASSLRQGGTGELFF | TGTGCCAGCAGCCTGCGACAGGGGGGGACCGGGGAGCTGTTTTTT
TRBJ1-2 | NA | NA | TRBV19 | CASSSSLGPGDYGYTF | TGTGCCAGTAGTTCCTCCCTAGGGCCGGGGGACTATGGCTACACCTTC
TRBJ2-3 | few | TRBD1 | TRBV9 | CASSVSGGTSTDTQYF | TGTGCCAGCAGCGTATCAGGGGGCACTAGCACAGATACGCAGTATTTT
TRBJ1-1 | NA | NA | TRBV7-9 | CASSLARIRTEAFF | TGTGCCAGCAGCTTAGCGCGAATCCGCACTGAAGCTTTCTTT
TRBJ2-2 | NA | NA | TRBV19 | CASKGGMGRANTGELFF | TGTGCCAGTAAAGGTGGCATGGGCAGGGCGAACACCGGGGAGCTGTTTTTT
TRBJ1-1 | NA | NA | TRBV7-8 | CASSPTGGNTEAFF | TGTGCCAGCAGCCCTACGGGGGGGAACACTGAAGCTTTCTTT
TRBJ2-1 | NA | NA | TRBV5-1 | CASSLSSWDEQFF | TGCGCCAGCAGCTTGTCATCTTGGGATGAGCAGTTCTTC
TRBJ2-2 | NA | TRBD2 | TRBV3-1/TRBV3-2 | CASSKTGTSGTGELFF | TGTGCCAGCAGCAAAACCGGGACTAGCGGCACCGGGGAGCTGTTTTTT